This T cell receptor (beta chain) emerged from a study of early T cells in non-severe SARS-CoV-2 infection. The CDR3 has 17 residues. Germline-derived CDR1 and CDR2 are WSHSY and SAAADI. V trimming: 4 bases; J trimming: 5 bases; junction bases outside the gene matches: 10. TCRdb reprocessed the 5' RACE reads via MiXCR and lists one record per CDR3 protein. The table shows about 81,000 distinct CDR3 sequences, with about 6.5% occurring only once. This clonotype appeared a few times. The sequencing sample was made of whole blood. The J gene is TRBJ2-3, the V gene TRBV10-2, with 12 bases identical to TRBD2. The clonotype originates from an adult who was a healthcare worker with PCR-confirmed SARS-CoV-2 infection or an uninfected control (not recorded which). Here the CDR3 DNA reads TGCGCCAGCAGTGCCCCACCCGGACTAGCGGGGCTAGATACGCAGTATTTT. Encoded protein: CASSAPPGLAGLDTQYF.